This TCR beta chain was recovered during a study of post-analysis software for immune sequencing data (dated by TCRdb to between 2014 and 2016). At the level of the whole study: Recorded disease courses included relapsing-remitting, secondary progressive and progressive-relapsing multiple sclerosis, with some patients lacking subtype annotation. The patient repertoires were compared against approximately twelve previously published healthy control repertoires obtained from donors aged roughly 6 to 28 years. A subset of samples was prepared in parallel using single-end sample barcoding, then pooled and co-amplified after Illumina adapter ligation. What the research found in general, with its limitations: Multiple sclerosis patients had significantly lower normalized Chao1 diversity than controls, a result that suggests substantial peripheral T-cell clonal expansion. Direct clustering with F measure showed strong co-clustering of samples prepared in the same batch, prompting a batch-effect correction. The control group was slightly older than the multiple sclerosis patient group. Significantly higher frequencies in patients than in controls were found for roughly 5 TRBV segments, including TRBV5-6, TRBV5-1 and TRBV20-1.

The protocol used for the library was PCR. The sequencer was an Illumina HiSeq 2500. To reduce PCR and sequencing biases, unique molecular identifiers were incorporated into the TCR beta cDNA libraries. Roughly 500,000 cDNA molecules were obtained per 1 to 10 million input T cells, so each molecule approximated one T cell. The patient libraries were prepared and sequenced with the same protocol used for the earlier healthy control dataset. Samples belonging to the same batch were prepared together, multiplexed and sequenced on a shared HiSeq lane. As for how the authors treated the data: MIGEC handled the raw barcoded reads, throwing out single-read molecular identifier groups before consensus assembly and CDR3 extraction. Clonotype tables were post-analysed with VDJtools, and diversity was normalized by down-sampling all datasets to the smallest sample size. Repertoire overlap clustering matched CDR3 amino acid but not nucleotide sequences to correct batch-related cross-sample contamination. TCRdb took the public reads, trimmed them with fastp at Q25, ran MiXCR for clone calling and kept in-frame beta chains. Every CDR3 protein is listed once, alongside the most common genes and DNA of its rows. The V and J calls reflect TCRdb's pipeline rather than the authors' work. In this sample the table shows some 800,000 distinct CDR3 sequences, 35% to 55% of which occur a single time. Roughly 5% of the sample is taken by the ten largest.

TCR beta repertoires were profiled from peripheral blood of roughly 13 young patients with multiple sclerosis to demonstrate the VDJtools post-analysis software. The multiple sclerosis patients were children and adolescents ranging in age from roughly 6 to 15 years. The CDR3 holds 19 amino acids from the cysteine to the phenylalanine. CDR3 DNA only is kept here, 57 bases in frame from base 1. The germline V gene provides CDR1 MNHEY and CDR2 SVGAGI. V is pared back by 2 bases and J by 0 bases, with 19 bases lying between the germline termini. This clonotype came up once. Its recognized antigen is unknown. No base-level quality is on record; no much larger clone is a single base apart.

The V and J segments used are TRBV6-5 and TRBJ2-2; a weak D assignment points to TRBD2 (6 bases agree). Sequencing was carried out using blood. This receptor was obtained from a girl aged 10 to 17 with multiple sclerosis. The CDR3: CASSYGTSGTRTNTGELFF. The DNA is as follows: TGTGCCAGCAGTTACGGGACTTCGGGGACTCGAACGAACACCGGGGAGCTGTTTTTT.